The clone carrying this T cell receptor beta chain was recorded only once. Its cognate antigen is unknown. V lost 3 bases to trimming and J lost 8 bases; unmatched junction nucleotides: 9. Germline CDR1 and CDR2: MDHEN and SYDVKM. This CDR3 is 14 amino acids long. PCR used 60 Vbeta primers and 13 Jbeta primers. Generated by immunoSEQ multiplex PCR, the TCRdb table keeps only in-frame clones and is missing some. Of 150,000 to 200,000 clones listed, roughly 80% are singletons. Despite likely unrecorded immune exposures, the donors were nominally healthy at the time of sampling. These data are taken from a study of cytomegalovirus exposure and HLA in healthy donors. Overall study results and limits: It was assumed in the presence/absence analyses that sequencing depth was roughly uniform across donors.

Sequenced material: PBMCs. This clonotype originated in a man in his fifties in good health and CMV-seropositive. The V call is TRBV28, the J call TRBJ1-2, with 7 nucleotides matching TRBD1. CDR3 coding DNA: TGTGCCAGCAGTTTTCCGACGGGACAGAGCGGCTACACCTTC. This translates into CASSFPTGQSGYTF.